This T cell receptor (beta chain) comes out of a study of blood T cell repertoires in COVID-19. As for the study in general: The United States, Italy and Spain provided the acute and convalescent COVID-19 samples.

Germline CDR1 SNHLY, CDR2 FYNNEI. Losses at the gene ends were 8 bases for V and 13 bases for J; bases not matched to a gene: 17. The CDR3 length is 15 residues. The method was immunoSEQ multiplex PCR; TCRdb's version includes in-frame clones alone and lacks a portion of them. The sample contains about 190,000 clones, around 85% of which appear only once. The sequence was collected from a man aged 45-60 years who had recovered from COVID-19. The gene calls are TRBV2 and TRBJ2-1; 10 bases match TRBD2. Sequencing was done on a sample of peripheral blood. In DNA, the CDR3 is TGTGCCAGCCGAAAAACCCAGCGGGAGGGCCTAATTCAGTTCTTC. It encodes CASRKTQREGLIQFF.